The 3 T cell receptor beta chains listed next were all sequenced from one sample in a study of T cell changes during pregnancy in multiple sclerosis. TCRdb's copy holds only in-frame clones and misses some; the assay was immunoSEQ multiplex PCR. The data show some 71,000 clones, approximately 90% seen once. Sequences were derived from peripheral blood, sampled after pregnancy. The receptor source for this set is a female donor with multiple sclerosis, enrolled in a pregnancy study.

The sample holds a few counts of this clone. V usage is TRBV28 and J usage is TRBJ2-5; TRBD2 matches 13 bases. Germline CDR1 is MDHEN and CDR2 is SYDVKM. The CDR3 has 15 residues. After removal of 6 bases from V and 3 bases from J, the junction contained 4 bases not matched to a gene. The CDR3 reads CASSPGLAGEETQYF. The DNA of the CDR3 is TGTGCCAGCAGCCCCGGACTAGCGGGAGAAGAGACCCAGTACTTC.

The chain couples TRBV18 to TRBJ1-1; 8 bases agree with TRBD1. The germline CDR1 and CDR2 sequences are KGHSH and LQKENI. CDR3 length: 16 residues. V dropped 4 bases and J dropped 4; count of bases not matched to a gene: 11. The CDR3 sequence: CASSRSLDRAGTEAFF. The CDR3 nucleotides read TGTGCCAGCTCACGAAGCCTGGACAGGGCTGGCACTGAAGCTTTCTTT.

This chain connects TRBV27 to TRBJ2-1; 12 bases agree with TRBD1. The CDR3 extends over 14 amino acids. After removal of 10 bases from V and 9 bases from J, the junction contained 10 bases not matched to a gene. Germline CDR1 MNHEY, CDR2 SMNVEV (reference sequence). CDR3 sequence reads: CAIELGQGAIEQFF. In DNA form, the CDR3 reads TGTGCCATCGAACTGGGACAGGGGGCGATTGAGCAGTTCTTC.